This T cell receptor (beta chain) was found in a study of blood T cell repertoires in COVID-19. About the research overall: The United States, Italy and Spain provided the acute and convalescent COVID-19 samples. Sample material is recorded as cDNA or gDNA derived from T cells, B-cell-depleted T cells, or PBMCs.

V lost 1 base and J lost 5, with 14 bases in between. Germline CDR1 is LGHDT and CDR2 is YNNKEL (reference sequence). The length of the CDR3 is 15 residues. Per the study methods: Reference gene primer amplification gave estimated nucleated cell counts. Assay used: immunoSEQ multiplex PCR; TCRdb lists only in-frame clones, some missing. The V and J calls and clone size are taken from that table; D and trimming were inferred from the DNA. This table holds about 250,000 clones, 70% to 90% found once. Specimen: peripheral blood. V is TRBV3-1 (or the pseudogene TRBV3-2) and J is TRBJ2-5, with D hard to call. This receptor was obtained from a man aged 18 to 29 with active or convalescent COVID-19. CDR3: CASSQVGGSWETQYF. CDR3 bases: TGTGCCAGCAGCCAAGTTGGTGGCTCCTGGGAGACCCAGTACTTC.